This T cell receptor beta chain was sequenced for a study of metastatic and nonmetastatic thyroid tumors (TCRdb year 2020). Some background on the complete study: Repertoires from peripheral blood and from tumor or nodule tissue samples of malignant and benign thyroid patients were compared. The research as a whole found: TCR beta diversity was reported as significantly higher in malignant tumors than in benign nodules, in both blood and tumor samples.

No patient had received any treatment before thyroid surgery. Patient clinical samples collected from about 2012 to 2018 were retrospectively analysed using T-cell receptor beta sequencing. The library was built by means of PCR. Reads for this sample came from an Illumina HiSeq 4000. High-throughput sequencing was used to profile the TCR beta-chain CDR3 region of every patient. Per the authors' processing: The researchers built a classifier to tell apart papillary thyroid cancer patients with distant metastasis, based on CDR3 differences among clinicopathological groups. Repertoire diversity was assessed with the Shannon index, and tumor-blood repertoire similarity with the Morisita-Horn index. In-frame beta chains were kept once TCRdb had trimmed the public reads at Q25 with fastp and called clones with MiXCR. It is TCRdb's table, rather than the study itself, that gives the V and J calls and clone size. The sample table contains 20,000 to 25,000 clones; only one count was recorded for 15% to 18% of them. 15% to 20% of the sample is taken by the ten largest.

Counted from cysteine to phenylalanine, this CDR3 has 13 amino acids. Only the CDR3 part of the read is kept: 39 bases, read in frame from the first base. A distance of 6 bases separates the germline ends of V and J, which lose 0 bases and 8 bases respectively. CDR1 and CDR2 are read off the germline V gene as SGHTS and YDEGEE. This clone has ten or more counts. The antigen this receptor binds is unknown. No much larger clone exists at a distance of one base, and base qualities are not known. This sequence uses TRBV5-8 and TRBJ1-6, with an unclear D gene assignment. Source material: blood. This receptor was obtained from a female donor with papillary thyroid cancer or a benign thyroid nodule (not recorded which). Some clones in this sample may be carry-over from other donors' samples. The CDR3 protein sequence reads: CASSLAYYSPLHF. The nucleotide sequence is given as TGTGCCAGCAGCTTGGCGTACTATTCACCCCTCCACTTT.